The 17 T cell receptor beta chains presented below share a single source sample, sequenced in a study of cytomegalovirus exposure and HLA in healthy donors. Clones were read by immunoSEQ multiplex PCR, and TCRdb kept only the in-frame ones, dropping some. Here the sample spans over 150,000 clones, 85% to 90% being singletons. Material: PBMCs. The receptors here all came from a woman under 30 in good health and CMV-seropositive.

This clone has only a few counts. CDR3 DNA: TGTGCCAGCAGAATAGCGGGAGGCGCCTACGAGCAGTACTTC. Its translation is CASRIAGGAYEQYF. The chain is built from TRBV5-6 and TRBJ2-7; 10 nucleotides line up with TRBD2. CDR1 and CDR2 (germline): SGHDT, YYEEEE. Germline trimming cut 5 bases from V and 2 bases from J; bases unmatched to any gene: 4. The CDR3 has 14 amino acids.

J is TRBJ2-3 and V is TRBV15; D remains ambiguous. The CDR3 totals 14 residues. The V gene lost 4 bases and the J gene lost 2 bases, with 10 bases spanning the gap. Germline V gives CDR1 LNHNV, CDR2 YYDKDF (reference sequence). The CDR3 region has the DNA TGTGCCACCAGCATTGAACAAGACACAGATACGCAGTATTTT. Encoded protein: CATSIEQDTDTQYF.

This chain uses TRBV19 with TRBJ2-7; TRBD2 is a possible D gene (5 bases). V was trimmed by 6 bases and J by 6 bases, leaving 18 bases between them. There are 14 residues in the CDR3. Germline CDR1 reads LNHDA; CDR2 reads SQIVND (reference sequence). The CDR3 DNA reads TGTGCCAGTAGCCCCGCCGAGCGGAGCCGCGAGCAGTACTTC. Translation gives CASSPAERSREQYF.

This clone showed up just once. The chain combines TRBV5-1 with TRBJ2-3; D is perhaps TRBD1 (5 bases). CDR1 and CDR2 (germline): SGHRS, YFSETQ. V was cut by 2 bases and J by 2 bases, with 12 bases left in between. This CDR3 is built from 15 residues. The CDR3 loop is CASSFLAGPTDTQYF. The CDR3 DNA is TGCGCCAGCAGCTTTTTGGCAGGGCCCACAGATACGCAGTATTTT. The variable domain in full, completed from reference TRBV5-1 and TRBJ2-3, reads KAGVTQTPRYLIKTRGQQVTLSCSPISGHRSVSWYQQTPGQGLQFLFEYFSETQRNKGNFPGRFSGRQFSNSRSEMNVSTLELGDSALYLCASSFLAGPTDTQYFGPGTRLTVL.

This clone was seen more than once but under ten times. The V call is TRBV30, the J call TRBJ2-7; 9 bases match TRBD1. V shed 6 bases, J shed 6 bases, and the junction held 9 bases outside the gene matches. This CDR3 is built from 13 residues. CDR1 is GTSNPN, CDR2 SVGIG, per germline (reference sequence). The CDR3 here is CACSRDRVSEQYF. The CDR3 DNA follows: TGTGCCTGCAGTAGGGACAGGGTAAGCGAGCAGTACTTC.

The CDR3 here is CASSLEGQRPSYGYTF. The CDR3 DNA follows: TGTGCCAGCAGCTTGGAGGGACAGAGACCCTCCTATGGCTACACCTTC. V usage is TRBV7-9 and J usage is TRBJ1-2; 7 nucleotides match TRBD1. J gave up 4 bases and V 3 bases, and 11 bases lay outside the gene matches. This CDR3 is built from 16 residues. Germline values: CDR1 SEHNR, CDR2 FQNEAQ (reference sequence).

The CDR3 coding sequence is TGTGCCAGCAGCTTTATGGCGGGAGGGAAGTCAGATACGCAGTATTTT. Protein: CASSFMAGGKSDTQYF. The chain carries TRBV5-6 and TRBJ2-3, with 9 bases lining up with TRBD2. The germline gives CDR1 SGHDT, CDR2 YYEEEE. The trim removed 2 bases at V and 4 bases at J, leaving 8 bases unmatched. There are 16 residues in the CDR3.

The chain links TRBV19 to TRBJ2-1; TRBD2 matches 7 bases. V gave up 3 bases and J gave up 3 bases; unmatched junction bases: 5. The germline CDR1 and CDR2 sequences are LNHDA and SQIVND (reference sequence). This CDR3 comprises 15 residues. Here the CDR3 DNA reads TGTGCCAGTAGTATTAGGTCTAGCGGCTACAATGAGCAGTTCTTC. This gives the protein CASSIRSSGYNEQFF.

V is TRBV5-1 and J is TRBJ2-1; 10 bases are a match to TRBD2. Per the germline V gene, CDR1 is SGHRS and CDR2 is YFSETQ. This CDR3 is built from 14 residues. V dropped 0 bases and J dropped 9; count of bases not matched to a gene: 3. The CDR3 is CASSLGTSGLEQFF. CDR3 nucleotides: TGCGCCAGCAGCTTGGGGACTAGCGGTCTTGAGCAGTTCTTC.

V gene TRBV6-5 combines with J gene TRBJ2-1, with 10 bases matching TRBD2. Losses at the gene ends were 5 bases for V and 7 bases for J; bases not matched to a gene: 8. From germline, CDR1 is MNHEY and CDR2 SVGAGI. The CDR3 is made up of 15 amino acids. Written as DNA, the CDR3 is TGTGCCAGCAGTACCCCGGGACTAGCGAGGAATGAGCAGTTCTTC. Protein: CASSTPGLARNEQFF.

This clone has more than one count but fewer than ten. The V call is TRBV2, the J call TRBJ2-2; D is unresolved. V lost 6 bases and J 5 bases, leaving 13 bases between the germline ends. The CDR3 sequence is 14 residues long. Germline V gene data show CDR1 as SNHLY and CDR2 as FYNNEI. The CDR3 loop reads CASRGLVRTGELFF. DNA of the CDR3: TGTGCCAGCAGGGGCTTAGTTCGGACCGGGGAGCTGTTTTTT.

The genes are TRBV5-1 and TRBJ2-6; 9 nucleotides align to TRBD1. Germline V gene data show CDR1 as SGHRS and CDR2 as YFSETQ. The CDR3 has 17 residues. The trim removed 3 bases at V and 0 bases at J, leaving 4 bases unmatched. The CDR3 loop reads CASSSGQGSSGANVLTF. CDR3 sequence (DNA): TGCGCCAGCAGCTCGGGACAGGGTAGCTCTGGGGCCAACGTCCTGACTTTC.

This clone was seen only once. The genes are TRBV18 and TRBJ2-5; 8 bases map to TRBD1. CDR3 length: 14 residues. CDR1 and CDR2 (germline): KGHSH, LQKENI. V lost 4 bases to trimming and J lost 3 bases; unmatched junction nucleotides: 4. The chain's CDR3 is CASSRDRGEETQYF. CDR3 nucleotide sequence: TGTGCCAGCTCACGTGACAGGGGTGAAGAGACCCAGTACTTC.

The chain joins TRBV28 to TRBJ2-1; D is possibly TRBD2 (7 bases). Trimming stripped 2 bases from V and 2 bases from J, with 13 bases between. Germline assignment: CDR1 MDHEN and CDR2 SYDVKM. The CDR3 runs to 16 residues. The CDR3 protein is CASSLHAGGPYNEQFF. The CDR3 bases are TGTGCCAGCAGTTTACACGCCGGGGGGCCCTACAATGAGCAGTTCTTC.

This rearrangement joins TRBV4-1 to TRBJ2-7, with a weak D call TRBD2 (6 bases). The germline V gene has CDR1 MGHRA and CDR2 YSYEKL. The CDR3 loop spans 13 amino acids. The germline V and J ends were trimmed by 5 bases and 2 bases, with 10 bases remaining between them. CDR3 sequence reads: CASSGTVTYEQYF. The DNA for the CDR3 is TGCGCCAGCAGCGGGACTGTAACCTACGAGCAGTACTTC.

This clone has a single count. This sequence joins TRBV20-1 and TRBJ1-1; tentatively, D is TRBD1 (5 bases). Germline CDR1 reads DFQATT; CDR2 reads SNEGSKA (reference sequence). CDR3 size: 11 residues. The V and J ends lost 2 bases and 11 bases respectively, with 12 bases between them. CDR3 coding DNA: TGCAGTGCTAGATATGGGGGGTCGGCTTTCTTT. Translating it yields CSARYGGSAFF.

This chain joins TRBV9 and TRBJ2-4, with 8 positions matching TRBD1. This CDR3 is 16 amino acids long. Germline V gene lookup returns CDR1 SGDLS and CDR2 YYNGEE. V was pared by 4 bases and J by 1 base, with 7 bases of the junction left unmatched. The CDR3 loop is CASSPQGAWAKNIQYF. The CDR3 nucleotides read TGTGCCAGCAGCCCCCAGGGGGCTTGGGCCAAAAACATTCAGTACTTC.